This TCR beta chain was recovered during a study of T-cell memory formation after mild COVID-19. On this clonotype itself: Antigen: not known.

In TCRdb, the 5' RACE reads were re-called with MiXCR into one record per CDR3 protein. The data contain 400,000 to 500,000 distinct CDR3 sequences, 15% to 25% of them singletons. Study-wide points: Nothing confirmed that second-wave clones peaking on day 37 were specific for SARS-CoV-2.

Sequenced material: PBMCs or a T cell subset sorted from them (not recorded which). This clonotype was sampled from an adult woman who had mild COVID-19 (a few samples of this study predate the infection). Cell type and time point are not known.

CDR3 in DNA: TGTGCCAGCAGCCAAGATAAGAAGGGGTATCAGCCCCAGCATTTT. Residues: CASSQDKKGYQPQHF. V usage is TRBV4-2 and J usage is TRBJ1-5; D might be TRBD1 (5 bases). The V gene's germline CDR1 is LGHNA and CDR2 YNFKEQ. The CDR3 runs to 15 residues. V was clipped by 0 bases and J by 5 bases, with 11 bases between them.